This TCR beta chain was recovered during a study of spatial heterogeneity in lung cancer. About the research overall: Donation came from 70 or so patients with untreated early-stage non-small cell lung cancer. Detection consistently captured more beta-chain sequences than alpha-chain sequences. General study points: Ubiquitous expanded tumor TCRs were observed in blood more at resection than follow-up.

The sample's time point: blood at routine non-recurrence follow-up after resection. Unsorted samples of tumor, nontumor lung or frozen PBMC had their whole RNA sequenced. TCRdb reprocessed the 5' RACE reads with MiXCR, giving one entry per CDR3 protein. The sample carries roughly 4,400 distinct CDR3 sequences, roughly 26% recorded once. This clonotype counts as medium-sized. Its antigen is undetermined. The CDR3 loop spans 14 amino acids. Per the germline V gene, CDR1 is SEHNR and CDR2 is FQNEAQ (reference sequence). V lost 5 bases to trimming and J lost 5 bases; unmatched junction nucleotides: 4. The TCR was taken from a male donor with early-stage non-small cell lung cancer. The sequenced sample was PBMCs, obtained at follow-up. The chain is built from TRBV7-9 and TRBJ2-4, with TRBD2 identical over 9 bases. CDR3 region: CASSPRLAENIQYF. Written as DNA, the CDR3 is TGTGCCAGCAGCCCCCGACTAGCGGAAAACATTCAGTACTTC.